One sample yielded the 17 T cell receptor beta chains listed below, sequenced in a study of blood T cell repertoires in COVID-19. This table comes from immunoSEQ multiplex PCR, and its TCRdb copy is limited to in-frame clones, with some not included. The sample lists some 83,000 clones; 70% to 90% were seen once. Sequenced material: peripheral blood. The receptors were gathered from an elderly man with active or convalescent COVID-19.

The chain carries TRBV18 and TRBJ1-2, with D perhaps matching TRBD1 (6 bases). V was shortened by 0 bases and J by 6 bases, with 11 bases between the two germline ends. CDR1 is KGHSH, CDR2 LQKENI, per germline. This CDR3 is 14 amino acids long. CDR3 nucleotides: TGTGCCAGCTCACCACCTATAACAGGGCATGGCTACACCTTC. This codes for CASSPPITGHGYTF.

The rearrangement uses TRBV27 and TRBJ2-1, with a possible D match to TRBD2 (6 bases). This CDR3 is built from 12 residues. Germline loops: CDR1 MNHEY, CDR2 SMNVEV (reference sequence). V shed 5 bases and J shed 4 bases, with 6 bases lying between them. The CDR3 sequence: CASSAGYNEQFF. The CDR3 region has the DNA TGTGCCAGCAGTGCGGGGTACAATGAGCAGTTCTTC.

The V gene is TRBV3-1 (or the pseudogene TRBV3-2), the J gene TRBJ2-2; tentative D call: TRBD1 (5 bases). The CDR3 is made up of 15 amino acids. Trimming removed 5 bases from V and 0 bases from J, with 10 bases in between. Germline V gene lookup returns CDR1 LGHDT and CDR2 YNNKEL (reference sequence). DNA for the CDR3: TGTGCCAGCAGCGCAGGGTCCTCGAACACCGGGGAGCTGTTTTTT. This codes for CASSAGSSNTGELFF.

V gene TRBV5-8 combines with J gene TRBJ1-5, with D unclear. The ends were cut back, 0 bases at V and 4 bases at J, with 11 bases in the middle. Germline assignment: CDR1 SGHTS and CDR2 YDEGEE. The CDR3 runs 15 residues. CDR3 in amino acids: CASSLGTARNQPQHF. The CDR3 bases are TGTGCCAGCAGCTTGGGTACAGCCCGTAATCAGCCCCAGCATTTT.

CDR3 amino acids: CASSPGTGVGNTIYF. The CDR3, as DNA: TGTGCCAGCTCACCCGGGACAGGGGTTGGAAACACCATATATTTT. The genes are TRBV18 and TRBJ1-3, with 10 bases matching TRBD1. The germline gives CDR1 KGHSH, CDR2 LQKENI. V lost 3 bases and J lost 3; bases outside the gene matches: 2. This CDR3 contains 15 residues.

The chain carries TRBV7-9 and TRBJ2-6; TRBD1 might be the D (5 bases). Germline assignment: CDR1 SEHNR and CDR2 FQNEAQ (reference sequence). CDR3 length equals 15 residues. The germline V and J ends were trimmed by 6 bases and 0 bases, with 9 bases remaining between them. The CDR3 spells CASRRQGSGANVLTF. DNA for the CDR3: TGTGCCAGCAGGAGGCAGGGCTCTGGGGCCAACGTCCTGACTTTC.

The chain uses TRBV28 and TRBJ2-7; the match to TRBD1 covers 8 bases. The V gene end was trimmed by 5 bases and the J gene end by 1 base; junction bases not matched to a gene: 10. This CDR3 has 16 residues. Germline assignment: CDR1 MDHEN and CDR2 SYDVKM. CDR3 region: CASSEQDRGISYEQYV. CDR3 in DNA: TGTGCCAGCAGTGAACAAGACAGGGGAATTTCCTACGAGCAGTACGTC.

CDR3 coding DNA: TGTGCCAGCAGCCCCGGGACAGGGTTCTTGAACACTGAAGCTTTCTTT. This translates into CASSPGTGFLNTEAFF. The chain employs TRBV14 and TRBJ1-1; 9 bases map to TRBD1. Germline lookup yields CDR1 SGHDN and CDR2 FVKESK. With V trimmed by 4 bases and J by 0 bases, 6 bases remained unmatched. The CDR3 has 16 residues.

This rearrangement joins TRBV30 to TRBJ2-1; 7 bases map to TRBD2. CDR3 size: 13 residues. The J segment lost 4 bases and the V segment lost 3 bases, leaving 3 bases of the junction unmatched. Germline values: CDR1 GTSNPN, CDR2 SVGIG (reference sequence). The CDR3 coding sequence is TGTGCCTGGAGGCGGGAGCGTTACAATGAGCAGTTCTTC. Residues: CAWRRERYNEQFF.

The genes are TRBV6-4 and TRBJ2-1, with 7 bases lining up with TRBD1. The trim removed 6 bases at V and 4 bases at J, leaving 9 bases unmatched. This CDR3 is built from 15 residues. CDR1 is MRHNA and CDR2 is SNTAGT in the germline V gene. CDR3 bases: TGTGCCAGCAGCGCTGGGACAGAACCTTACAATGAGCAGTTCTTC. Its protein product is CASSAGTEPYNEQFF.

The chain recombines TRBV4-1 with TRBJ1-5; TRBD1 matches 8 bases. CDR3 size: 16 residues. J was trimmed by 2 bases and V by 4 bases; bases with no gene match: 7. In germline, CDR1 is MGHRA, CDR2 YSYEKL. CDR3 residues: CASSPTGQGRNQPQHF. CDR3 nucleotides: TGCGCCAGCAGCCCTACCGGACAGGGCCGCAATCAGCCCCAGCATTTT.

J is TRBJ1-2 and V is TRBV30; TRBD1 matches 9 bases. This CDR3 is built from 13 residues. CDR1 GTSNPN and CDR2 SVGIG come from the germline V gene (reference sequence). The V gene end was trimmed by 4 bases and the J gene end by 4 bases; junction bases not matched to a gene: 4. CDR3 amino acids: CAWNGQGIYGYTF. The CDR3 DNA is TGTGCCTGGAACGGACAGGGGATCTATGGCTACACCTTC.

This chain uses TRBV28 with TRBJ1-5; D perhaps matches TRBD1 (5 bases). The germline CDR1 and CDR2 sequences are MDHEN and SYDVKM. The CDR3 length is 16 residues. The V end lost 2 bases, the J end lost 4 bases, and 15 bases lay between the germline ends. DNA for the CDR3: TGTGCCAGCAGTTTAAGGTCAGGGTTACTAAATCAGCCCCAGCATTTT. Amino acids: CASSLRSGLLNQPQHF.

The chain is built from TRBV19 and TRBJ2-5; D unclear. The CDR3 spans 14 residues. V lost 7 bases and J 5 bases, leaving 17 bases between the germline ends. Germline values: CDR1 LNHDA, CDR2 SQIVND (reference sequence). CDR3 amino acids: CASTKGGKRETQYF. CDR3 DNA: TGTGCCAGTACGAAAGGTGGAAAGAGGGAGACCCAGTACTTC. Complete variable domain (other parts from reference TRBV19 and TRBJ2-5): DGGITQSPKYLFRKEGQNVTLSCEQNLNHDAMYWYRQDPGQGLRLIYYSQIVNDFQKGDIAEGYSVSREKKESFPLTVTSAQKNPTAFYLCASTKGGKRETQYFGPGTRLLVL.

The CDR3 is CASSPMAGRTDTQYF. The CDR3 DNA reads as TGTGCCAGCAGCCCCATGGCGGGGCGCACAGATACGCAGTATTTT. V is TRBV7-3 and J is TRBJ2-3; D may be TRBD2 (6 bases). The V end was cut by 5 bases, the J end by 1 base, with 13 bases between. The CDR3 length is 15 residues. The V gene's germline CDR1 is SGHTA and CDR2 FQGTGA. The complete variable domain, with remaining parts taken from reference TRBV7-3 and TRBJ2-3, reads GAGVSQTPSNKVTEKGKYVELRCDPISGHTALYWYRQSLGQGPEFLIYFQGTGAADDSGLPNDRFFAVRPEGSVSTLKIQRTERGDSAVYLCASSPMAGRTDTQYFGPGTRLTVL.

In this sample, this clone turned up a few times. This chain uses TRBV11-3 with TRBJ2-1, with 8 bases identical to TRBD2. The germline CDR1 and CDR2 sequences are SGHNT and YENEEA. With V trimmed by 1 base and J by 9 bases, 5 bases remained unmatched. The CDR3 loop spans 14 amino acids. The chain's CDR3 is CASSLAGGSGEQFF. The CDR3 DNA sequence: TGTGCCAGCAGCTTAGCGGGAGGGTCAGGTGAGCAGTTCTTC.

This clone was seen a single time. J is TRBJ2-7 and V is TRBV7-9; 7 bases fit TRBD1. CDR1 and CDR2 (germline): SEHNR, FQNEAQ (reference sequence). The CDR3 is made up of 13 amino acids. V was pared by 1 base and J by 5 bases, with 2 bases of the junction left unmatched. The CDR3 region is CASSLGGQNEQYV. In DNA, the CDR3 is TGTGCCAGCAGCTTAGGGGGACAGAACGAGCAGTACGTC.